This TCR beta chain was retrieved from a study of shared clonotypes between healthy human individuals. Study-level findings and limits: Sampling covered nothing but blood. Tissue TCR repertoires likely differ from those found in blood. Only a few donors were included, so the genetic and exposure-history diversity represented was limited.

The test was conducted at deep level. Researchers sequenced unsorted PBMC DNA using ten immunoSEQ deep assay plates. Assay: immunoSEQ multiplex PCR; the TCRdb copy retains only in-frame clones and omits some. The sample has 450,000 to 500,000 clones, approximately 80% seen once. There are 13 residues in the CDR3. V dropped 1 base and J dropped 2 bases, with 7 bases sitting between them. Germline V gene data show CDR1 as SGHRS and CDR2 as YFSETQ. Concerning this clone: The target antigen is unknown.

This clonotype originated in a woman aged 35 to 49 in good health. Some clones in this sample may be carry-over from other donors' samples. Sequenced material: PBMCs. The chain carries TRBV5-1 and TRBJ2-7; tentative D call: TRBD1 (5 bases). The CDR3 DNA sequence: TGCGCCAGCAGCTTGTCAGGGCCCTACGAGCAGTACTTC. It yields the protein CASSLSGPYEQYF.